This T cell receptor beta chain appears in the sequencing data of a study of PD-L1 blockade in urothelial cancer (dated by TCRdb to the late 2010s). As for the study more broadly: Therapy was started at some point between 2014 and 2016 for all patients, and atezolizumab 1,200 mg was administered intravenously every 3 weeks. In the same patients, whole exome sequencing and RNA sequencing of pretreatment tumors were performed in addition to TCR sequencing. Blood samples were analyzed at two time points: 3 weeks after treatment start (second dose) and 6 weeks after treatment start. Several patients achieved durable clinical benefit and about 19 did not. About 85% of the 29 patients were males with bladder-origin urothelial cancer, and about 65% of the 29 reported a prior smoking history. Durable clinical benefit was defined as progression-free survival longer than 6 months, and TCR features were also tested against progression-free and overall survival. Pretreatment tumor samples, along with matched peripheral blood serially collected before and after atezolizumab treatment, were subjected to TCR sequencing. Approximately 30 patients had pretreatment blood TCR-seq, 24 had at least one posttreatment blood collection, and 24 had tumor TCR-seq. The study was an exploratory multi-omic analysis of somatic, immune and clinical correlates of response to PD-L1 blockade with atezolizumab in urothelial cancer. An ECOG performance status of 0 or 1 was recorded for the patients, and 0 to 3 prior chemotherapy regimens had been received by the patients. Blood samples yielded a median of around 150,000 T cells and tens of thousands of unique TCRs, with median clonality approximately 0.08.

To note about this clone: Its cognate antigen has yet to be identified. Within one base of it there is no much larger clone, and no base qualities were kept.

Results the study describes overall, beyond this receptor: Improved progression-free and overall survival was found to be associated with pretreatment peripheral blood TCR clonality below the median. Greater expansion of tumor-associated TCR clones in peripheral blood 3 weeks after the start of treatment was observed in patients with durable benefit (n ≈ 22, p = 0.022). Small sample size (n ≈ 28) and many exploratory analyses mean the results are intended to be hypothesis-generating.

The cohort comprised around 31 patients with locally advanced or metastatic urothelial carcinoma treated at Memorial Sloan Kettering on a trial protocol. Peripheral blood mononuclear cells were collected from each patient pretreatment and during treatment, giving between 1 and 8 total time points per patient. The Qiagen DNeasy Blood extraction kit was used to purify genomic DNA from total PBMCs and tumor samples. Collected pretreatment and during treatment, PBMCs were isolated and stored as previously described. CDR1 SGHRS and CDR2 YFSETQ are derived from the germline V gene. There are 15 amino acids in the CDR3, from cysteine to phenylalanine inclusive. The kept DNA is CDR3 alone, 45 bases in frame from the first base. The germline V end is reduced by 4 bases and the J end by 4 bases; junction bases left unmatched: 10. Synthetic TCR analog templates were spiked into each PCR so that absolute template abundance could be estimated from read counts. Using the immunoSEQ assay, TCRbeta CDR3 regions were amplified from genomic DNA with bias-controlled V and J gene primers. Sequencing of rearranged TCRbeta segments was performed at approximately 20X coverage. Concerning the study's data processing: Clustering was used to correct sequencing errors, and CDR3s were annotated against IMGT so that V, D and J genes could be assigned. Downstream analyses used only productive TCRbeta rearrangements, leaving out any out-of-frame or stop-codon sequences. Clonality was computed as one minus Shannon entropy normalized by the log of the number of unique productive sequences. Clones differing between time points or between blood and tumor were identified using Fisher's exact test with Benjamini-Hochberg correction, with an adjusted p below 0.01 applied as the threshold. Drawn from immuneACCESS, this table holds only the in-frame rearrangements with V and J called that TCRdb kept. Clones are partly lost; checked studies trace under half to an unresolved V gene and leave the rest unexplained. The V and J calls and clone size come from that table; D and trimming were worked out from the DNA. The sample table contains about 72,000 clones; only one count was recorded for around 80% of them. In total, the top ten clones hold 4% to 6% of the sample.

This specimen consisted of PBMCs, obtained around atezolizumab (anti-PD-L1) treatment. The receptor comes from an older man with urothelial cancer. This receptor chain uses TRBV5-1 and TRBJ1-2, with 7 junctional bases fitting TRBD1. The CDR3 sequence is CASSITGALGYGYTF. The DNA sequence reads TGCGCCAGCAGCATAACAGGGGCCCTAGGCTATGGCTACACCTTC. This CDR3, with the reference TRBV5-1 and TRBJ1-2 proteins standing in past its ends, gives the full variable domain KAGVTQTPRYLIKTRGQQVTLSCSPISGHRSVSWYQQTPGQGLQFLFEYFSETQRNKGNFPGRFSGRQFSNSRSEMNVSTLELGDSALYLCASSITGALGYGYTFGSGTRLTVV.